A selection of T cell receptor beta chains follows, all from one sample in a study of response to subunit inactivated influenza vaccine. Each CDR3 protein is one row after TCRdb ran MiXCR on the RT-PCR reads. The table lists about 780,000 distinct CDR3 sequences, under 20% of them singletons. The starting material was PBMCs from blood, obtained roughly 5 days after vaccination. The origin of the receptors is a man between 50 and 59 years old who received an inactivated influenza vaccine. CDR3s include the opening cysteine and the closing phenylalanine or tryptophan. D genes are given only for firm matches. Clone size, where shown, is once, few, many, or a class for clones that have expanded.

TGTGCCAGCATCGCATTAGGGGACAGGGGAGGGACTGAAGCTTTCTTT	CASIALGDRGGTEAFF	few	TRBJ1-1	TRBD1	TRBV7-2
TGTGCCAGCAGTCGCGGGGGACCCTACGAGCAGTACTTC	CASSRGGPYEQYF	many	TRBJ2-7	TRBD2	TRBV12-3/TRBV12-4
TGTGCCAGCAGTTACTCGATCGGAGGGCTAGCGGGCTTCGACGAGCAGTACTTC	CASSYSIGGLAGFDEQYF	-	TRBJ2-7	TRBD2	TRBV6-2/TRBV6-3
TGTGCCAGCAGTTTGGAAAGGTTAGCCTACAATGAGCAGTTCTTC	CASSLERLAYNEQFF	many	TRBJ2-1	-	TRBV12-3/TRBV12-4
TGCAGTGCTAGAGATCTTACAGGGTCCTCACCCCTCCACTTT	CSARDLTGSSPLHF	-	TRBJ1-6	-	TRBV20-1
TGTGCCAGCAGAAAACCGGGACGTTCCTACGAGCAGTACTTC	CASRKPGRSYEQYF	many	TRBJ2-7	-	TRBV27
TGCAGCGTCCTGAGGCTAGGTAGTGAGCAGTTCTTC	CSVLRLGSEQFF	few	TRBJ2-1	-	TRBV29-1
TGTGCCAGCAGTTTCTCCCTTGGACTTTCGTCTTTCACAGATACGCAGTATTTT	CASSFSLGLSSFTDTQYF	-	TRBJ2-3	-	TRBV11-2
TGTGCCTGGAGTGTAGGAACTAGCGTGAATGAGCAGTTCTTC	CAWSVGTSVNEQFF	-	TRBJ2-1	TRBD2	TRBV30
TGCAGTGCTTATAGCGGGGTAACCGGGGAGCTGTTTTTT	CSAYSGVTGELFF	once	TRBJ2-2	TRBD2	TRBV20-1
TGTGCCAGCAGCTTAGAGGCCAGGACGCCCTACGAGCAGTACTTC	CASSLEARTPYEQYF	many	TRBJ2-7	-	TRBV11-2
TGCAGTGCTAGGACTAGCGGGGGGACGGGTTCGCAGTTCTTC	CSARTSGGTGSQFF	few	TRBJ2-1	TRBD2	TRBV20-1
TGTGCCACCAGTGATCCCGAGTTGGTAACTAGCGGAGCCTCAGATACGCAGTATTTT	CATSDPELVTSGASDTQYF	-	TRBJ2-3	TRBD2	TRBV24-1
TGTGCCAGCAGCTTAGTATCTTACGGGACTAGGAACTACGAGCAGTACTTC	CASSLVSYGTRNYEQYF	-	TRBJ2-7	TRBD2	TRBV7-6
TGCGCCAGCAGCCACATAGCGGGGGGGCTCAATGAGCAGTTCTTC	CASSHIAGGLNEQFF	-	TRBJ2-1	TRBD2	TRBV4-3
TGCAGTGCTACACCTACTAGCGGGGGAATTCAAGAGACCCAGTACTTC	CSATPTSGGIQETQYF	-	TRBJ2-5	TRBD2	TRBV20-1
TGTGCCAGCAGTGTACCTGGTAGCAATCAGCCCCAGCATTTT	CASSVPGSNQPQHF	few	TRBJ1-5	-	TRBV28